This T cell receptor beta chain emerged from a study of cytomegalovirus exposure and HLA in healthy donors. Details on this clone: The antigen is not known.

The study drew the donors from its approximately 110-subject validation cohort, separate from the roughly 700-subject first cohort. The protocol was immunoSEQ multiplex PCR, while the TCRdb copy is restricted to in-frame clones and leaves out a portion. The table includes tens of thousands of clones, approximately 90% detected once. The CDR3 has 13 amino acids. Study results and caveats: For most TCR sequences rarity was the rule, although some public TCRs occurred in many donors.

The source is a man in his late teens or twenties in good health and CMV-seronegative. The chain carries TRBV21-1 and TRBJ2-1; the table's D call TRBD1 went unverified against the DNA. TRBV21-1 corresponds to a pseudogene. The sequenced sample was PBMCs. DNA of the CDR3: TGTGCCAGCAGCGAACAGCACCGCAATGAGCAGTTCTTC. This gives the protein CASSEQHRNEQFF.